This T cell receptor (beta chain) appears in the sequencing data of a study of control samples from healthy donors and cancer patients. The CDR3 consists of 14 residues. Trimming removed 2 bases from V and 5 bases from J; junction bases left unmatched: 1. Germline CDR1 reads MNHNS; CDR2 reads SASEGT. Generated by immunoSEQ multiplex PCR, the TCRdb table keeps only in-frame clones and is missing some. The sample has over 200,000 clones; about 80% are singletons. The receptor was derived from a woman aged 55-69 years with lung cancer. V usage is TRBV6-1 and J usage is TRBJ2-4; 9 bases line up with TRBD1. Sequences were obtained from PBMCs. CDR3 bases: TGTGCCAGCAGTGAATGGACAGGGGAAAACATTCAGTACTTC. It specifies CASSEWTGENIQYF.